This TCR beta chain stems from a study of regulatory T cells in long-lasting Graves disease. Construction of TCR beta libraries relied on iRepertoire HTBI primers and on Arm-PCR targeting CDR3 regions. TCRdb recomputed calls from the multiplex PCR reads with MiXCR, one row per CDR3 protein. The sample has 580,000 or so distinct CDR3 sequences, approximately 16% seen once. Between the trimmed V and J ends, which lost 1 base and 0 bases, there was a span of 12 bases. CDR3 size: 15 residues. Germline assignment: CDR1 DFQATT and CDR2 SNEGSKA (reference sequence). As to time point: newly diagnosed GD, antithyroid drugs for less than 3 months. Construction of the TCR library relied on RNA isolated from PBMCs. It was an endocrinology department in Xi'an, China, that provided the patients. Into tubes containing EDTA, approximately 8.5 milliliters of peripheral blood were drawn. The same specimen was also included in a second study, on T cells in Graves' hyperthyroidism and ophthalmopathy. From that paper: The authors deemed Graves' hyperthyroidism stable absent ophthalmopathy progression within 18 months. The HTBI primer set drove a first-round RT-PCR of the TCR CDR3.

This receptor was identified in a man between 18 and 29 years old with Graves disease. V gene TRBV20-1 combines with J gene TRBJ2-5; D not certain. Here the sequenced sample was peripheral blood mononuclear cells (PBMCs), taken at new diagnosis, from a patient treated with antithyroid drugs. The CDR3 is CSARGEGLNQETQYF. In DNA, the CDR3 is TGCAGTGCTAGAGGTGAAGGTTTGAACCAAGAGACCCAGTACTTC.